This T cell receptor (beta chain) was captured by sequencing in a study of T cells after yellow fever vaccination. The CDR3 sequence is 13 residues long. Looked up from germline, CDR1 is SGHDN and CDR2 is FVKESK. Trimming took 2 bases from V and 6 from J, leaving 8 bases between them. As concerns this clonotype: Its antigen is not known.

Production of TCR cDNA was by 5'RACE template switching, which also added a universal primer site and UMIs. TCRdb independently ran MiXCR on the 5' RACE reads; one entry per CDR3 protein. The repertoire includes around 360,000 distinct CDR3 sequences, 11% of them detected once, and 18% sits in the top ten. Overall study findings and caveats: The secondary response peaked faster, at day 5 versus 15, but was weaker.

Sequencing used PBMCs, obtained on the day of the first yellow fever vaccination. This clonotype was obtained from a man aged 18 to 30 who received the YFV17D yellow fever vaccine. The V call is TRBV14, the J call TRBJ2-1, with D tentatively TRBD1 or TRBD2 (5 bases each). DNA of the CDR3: TGTGCCAGCAGCCAAATGGGACCCAATGAGCAGTTCTTC. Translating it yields CASSQMGPNEQFF. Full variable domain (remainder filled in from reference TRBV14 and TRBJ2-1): EAGVTQFPSHSVIEKGQTVTLRCDPISGHDNLYWYRRVMGKEIKFLLHFVKESKQDESGMPNNRFLAERTGGTYSTLKVQPAELEDSGVYFCASSQMGPNEQFFGPGTRLTVL.